The clone carrying this T cell receptor beta chain was found a few times. This sample is drawn from a study of T cells in Graves' hyperthyroidism and ophthalmopathy. Germline V gene data show CDR1 as MGHRA and CDR2 as YSYEKL. Trimming removed 0 bases from V and 2 bases from J; junction bases left unmatched: 7. This CDR3 spans 17 amino acids. Exclusion followed for patients with uncontrolled infection, other autoimmune disease, pregnancy or lactation. TCR beta CDR3 region amplification was performed from RNA transcripts. HTBI primers were the set used in a first-round RT-PCR of the TCR CDR3. TCRdb ran MiXCR on the multiplex PCR reads and lists one entry per CDR3 protein. The repertoire holds approximately 600,000 distinct CDR3 sequences, with roughly 15% as singletons.

The TCR originated in a woman in her thirties or forties with Graves' ophthalmopathy. The rearrangement joins TRBV4-1 to TRBJ2-5, with 9 positions matching TRBD2. Sequences were obtained from blood. CDR3 region: CASSQDRGSGRQETQYF. Written as DNA, the CDR3 is TGCGCCAGCAGCCAAGACCGAGGTAGCGGGAGACAAGAGACCCAGTACTTC.